These T cell receptor beta chains were read from a single sample in a study of T cell responses to AZD1222 COVID-19 vaccine. Clones were read by immunoSEQ multiplex PCR, and TCRdb kept only the in-frame ones, dropping some. In the table there are 70,000 to 95,000 clones, roughly 90% of which are singletons. The source was peripheral blood, collected on day 0 of MenACWY control vaccination. Source of these receptors: an adult in good health. CDR3s include the opening cysteine and the closing phenylalanine or tryptophan. The D gene is left open where the match is weak. The size of a clone is reported for some rows only, either as once, few or many, or as a class for expanded clones.

CDR3aa: CASLETGSNSPLHF
CDR3nt: TGTGCCAGCTTAGAGACAGGTTCTAATTCACCCCTCCACTTT
abundance: .
v_gene: TRBV6-5
j_gene: TRBJ1-6
d_gene: .

CDR3aa: CASKKLAGAVQEQFF
CDR3nt: TGTGCCAGTAAGAAACTAGCGGGAGCTGTTCAGGAGCAGTTCTTC
abundance: once
v_gene: TRBV19
j_gene: TRBJ2-1
d_gene: TRBD2

CDR3aa: CSASERGRGYGYTF
CDR3nt: TGCAGTGCTAGTGAGAGGGGCAGGGGCTATGGCTACACCTTC
abundance: .
v_gene: TRBV20-1
j_gene: TRBJ1-2
d_gene: .

CDR3aa: CASSPGQLPYEQYF
CDR3nt: TGTGCCAGTAGTCCGGGACAACTCCCCTACGAGCAGTACTTC
abundance: .
v_gene: TRBV19
j_gene: TRBJ2-7
d_gene: .

CDR3aa: CASSPGTLPGTDTQYF
CDR3nt: TGCGCCAGCAGCCCTGGTACCCTCCCGGGCACAGATACGCAGTATTTT
abundance: .
v_gene: TRBV5-1
j_gene: TRBJ2-3
d_gene: .

CDR3aa: CASSIPGAGSRNTIYF
CDR3nt: TGTGCCAGCAGCATTCCGGGAGCGGGGAGTCGAAACACCATATATTTT
abundance: .
v_gene: TRBV9
j_gene: TRBJ1-3
d_gene: .

CDR3aa: CASEGGANQPQHF
CDR3nt: TGTGCCTCCGAAGGAGGTGCCAATCAGCCCCAGCATTTT
abundance: .
v_gene: TRBV28
j_gene: TRBJ1-5
d_gene: .

CDR3aa: CASSLGQLLLNSPLHF
CDR3nt: TGCGCCAGCAGCTTGGGTCAGCTACTTCTAAATTCACCCCTCCACTTT
abundance: .
v_gene: TRBV5-1
j_gene: TRBJ1-6
d_gene: .

CDR3aa: CAISGGQSSYEQYF
CDR3nt: TGTGCCATCAGTGGAGGACAGAGCTCCTACGAGCAGTACTTC
abundance: .
v_gene: TRBV10-3
j_gene: TRBJ2-7
d_gene: .

CDR3aa: CASSAGWIQGRPDTQYF
CDR3nt: TGTGCCAGCAGTGCCGGATGGATACAGGGGAGGCCAGATACGCAGTATTTT
abundance: .
v_gene: TRBV25-1
j_gene: TRBJ2-3
d_gene: .

CDR3aa: CSARKRLLADTQYF
CDR3nt: TGCAGCGCCAGGAAACGTTTACTCGCAGATACGCAGTATTTT
abundance: once
v_gene: TRBV29-1
j_gene: TRBJ2-3
d_gene: .

CDR3aa: CASSRGAGGWNEQFF
CDR3nt: TGTGCCAGCAGCCGCGGCGCGGGAGGTTGGAATGAGCAGTTCTTC
abundance: .
v_gene: TRBV7-6
j_gene: TRBJ2-1
d_gene: TRBD2

CDR3aa: CASSDGASSYNEQFF
CDR3nt: TGTGCCAGCAGTGACGGAGCCAGCTCCTACAATGAGCAGTTCTTC
abundance: .
v_gene: TRBV25-1
j_gene: TRBJ2-1
d_gene: .

CDR3aa: CASSIPTDRGTAFF
CDR3nt: TGTGCCAGCAGTATTCCTACGGACAGGGGGACAGCTTTCTTT
abundance: .
v_gene: TRBV28
j_gene: TRBJ1-1
d_gene: TRBD1

CDR3aa: CATSARGTVGNQPQHF
CDR3nt: TGTGCCACCAGTGCACGGGGGACGGTGGGCAATCAGCCCCAGCATTTT
abundance: .
v_gene: TRBV24-1
j_gene: TRBJ1-5
d_gene: .

CDR3aa: CASSQDGHEQYF
CDR3nt: TGTGCCAGCAGCCAAGATGGCCACGAGCAGTACTTC
abundance: .
v_gene: TRBV3-1/TRBV3-2
j_gene: TRBJ2-7
d_gene: .

CDR3aa: CASSLDSGSSYEQYF
CDR3nt: TGCGCCAGCAGCTTGGATAGCGGGAGCTCCTACGAGCAGTACTTC
abundance: .
v_gene: TRBV5-1
j_gene: TRBJ2-7
d_gene: TRBD2

CDR3aa: CASSNWGQGGYGYTF
CDR3nt: TGTGCCAGCAGCAACTGGGGACAGGGAGGCTATGGCTACACCTTC
abundance: .
v_gene: TRBV7-2
j_gene: TRBJ1-2
d_gene: TRBD1

CDR3aa: CASSLAGGYTF
CDR3nt: TGCGCCAGCAGCTTGGCCGGGGGCTACACCTTC
abundance: .
v_gene: TRBV5-1
j_gene: TRBJ1-2
d_gene: .

CDR3aa: CAWAMGILAGQPDTQYF
CDR3nt: TGTGCCTGGGCGATGGGAATCCTAGCGGGACAACCAGATACGCAGTATTTT
abundance: .
v_gene: TRBV30
j_gene: TRBJ2-3
d_gene: TRBD2

CDR3aa: CAWSRKNLADYNEQFF
CDR3nt: TGTGCCTGGAGCCGGAAGAATTTAGCGGATTACAATGAGCAGTTCTTC
abundance: .
v_gene: TRBV30
j_gene: TRBJ2-1
d_gene: .

CDR3aa: CASSYTVIEQYF
CDR3nt: TGTGCCAGCAGTTACACGGTTATCGAGCAGTACTTC
abundance: .
v_gene: TRBV6-2/TRBV6-3
j_gene: TRBJ2-7
d_gene: .

CDR3aa: CASSSRRTDLLAKNIQYF
CDR3nt: TGTGCCAGCAGCAGCAGACGGACGGACTTGCTAGCCAAAAACATTCAGTACTTC
abundance: .
v_gene: TRBV2
j_gene: TRBJ2-4
d_gene: .

CDR3aa: CASSPLRKAQAFF
CDR3nt: TGTGCCAGTAGTCCTCTTAGGAAGGCCCAAGCTTTCTTT
abundance: .
v_gene: TRBV19
j_gene: TRBJ1-1
d_gene: .

CDR3aa: CTPEGGSGAFF
CDR3nt: TGCACCCCCGAGGGTGGGTCCGGAGCTTTCTTT
abundance: .
v_gene: TRBV20-1
j_gene: TRBJ1-1
d_gene: .

CDR3aa: CASSQGGLAGDNEQFF
CDR3nt: TGTGCCAGCAGCCAGGGCGGACTAGCGGGAGATAATGAGCAGTTCTTC
abundance: .
v_gene: TRBV5-4
j_gene: TRBJ2-1
d_gene: TRBD2

CDR3aa: CASSRTRSQPQHF
CDR3nt: TGTGCCAGCAGTCGGACGCGATCTCAGCCCCAGCATTTT
abundance: .
v_gene: TRBV6-6
j_gene: TRBJ1-5
d_gene: .

CDR3aa: CASTGRRREANYGYTF
CDR3nt: TGCGCCAGCACCGGGCGTAGGAGGGAAGCTAACTATGGCTACACCTTC
abundance: .
v_gene: TRBV10-1
j_gene: TRBJ1-2
d_gene: .

CDR3aa: CASSYQTGRNYGYTF
CDR3nt: TGTGCCAGCAGTTACCAGACAGGGAGGAACTATGGCTACACCTTC
abundance: .
v_gene: TRBV6-2/TRBV6-3
j_gene: TRBJ1-2
d_gene: TRBD1

CDR3aa: CASSSRGRAYEQYF
CDR3nt: TGTGCCAGCAGTAGTAGGGGGCGAGCCTACGAGCAGTACTTC
abundance: .
v_gene: TRBV6-2/TRBV6-3
j_gene: TRBJ2-7
d_gene: TRBD1

CDR3aa: CASSFQAGTNEKLFF
CDR3nt: TGTGCCAGCAGCTTCCAAGCCGGGACCAATGAAAAACTGTTTTTT
abundance: .
v_gene: TRBV7-2
j_gene: TRBJ1-4
d_gene: .

CDR3aa: CAWSTNTEAFF
CDR3nt: TGTGCCTGGAGCACGAACACTGAAGCTTTCTTT
abundance: .
v_gene: TRBV30
j_gene: TRBJ1-1
d_gene: .

CDR3aa: CASSHRVEQYF
CDR3nt: TGTGCCAGCAGCCACAGGGTCGAGCAGTACTTC
abundance: .
v_gene: TRBV7-8
j_gene: TRBJ2-7
d_gene: .